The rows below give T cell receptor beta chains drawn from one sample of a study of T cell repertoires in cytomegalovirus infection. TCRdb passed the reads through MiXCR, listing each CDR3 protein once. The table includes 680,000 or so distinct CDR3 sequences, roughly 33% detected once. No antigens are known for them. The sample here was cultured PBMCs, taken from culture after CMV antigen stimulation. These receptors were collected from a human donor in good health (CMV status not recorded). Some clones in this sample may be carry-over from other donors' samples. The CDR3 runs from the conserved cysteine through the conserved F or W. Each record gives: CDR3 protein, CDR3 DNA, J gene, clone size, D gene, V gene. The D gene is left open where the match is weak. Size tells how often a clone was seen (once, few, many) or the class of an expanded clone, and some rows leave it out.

CASSPPGYSNQPQHF	TGTGCCAGCAGTCCCCCGGGGTATAGCAATCAGCCCCAGCATTTT	TRBJ1-5	few	.	TRBV2
CASSPPTSATWQYF	TGTGCCAGCAGCCCACCCACTAGCGCCACTTGGCAGTACTTC	TRBJ2-7	.	TRBD2	TRBV7-2
CASSQGTGGELFF	TGTGCCAGCAGCCAAGGGACAGGCGGGGAGCTGTTTTTT	TRBJ2-2	few	TRBD1	TRBV11-3
CASSLRLAGGPAYEQYF	TGTGCCAGCAGCCTACGACTAGCGGGGGGGCCTGCCTACGAGCAGTACTTC	TRBJ2-7	.	TRBD2	TRBV4-2
CASKVVSSYNGQFF	TGTGCCAGCAAGGTAGTCTCTTCCTACAATGGGCAGTTCTTC	TRBJ2-1	.	.	TRBV28
CASSLRQGAEEQFF	TGTGCCAGCAGCCTAAGACAGGGGGCTGAGGAGCAGTTCTTC	TRBJ2-1	many	TRBD1	TRBV7-6
CASSKTGVDEQFF	TGTGCCAGCAGCAAGACAGGGGTTGATGAGCAGTTCTTC	TRBJ2-1	.	TRBD1	TRBV12-3/TRBV12-4
CASSSGLAGGRGETQYF	TGTGCCAGCAGCTCGGGACTAGCGGGGGGGCGTGGGGAGACCCAGTACTTC	TRBJ2-5	few	TRBD2	TRBV7-2
CSAKPGGPVTGELFF	TGCAGTGCCAAACCTGGGGGCCCGGTTACCGGGGAGCTGTTTTTT	TRBJ2-2	.	.	TRBV20-1
CASSPGERGTPYEQYF	TGTGCCAGCAGCCCCGGGGAGCGGGGGACCCCCTACGAGCAGTACTTC	TRBJ2-7	.	TRBD2	TRBV5-3
CASSITTGGETQYF	TGTGCCAGCAGCATTACCACAGGGGGTGAGACCCAGTACTTC	TRBJ2-5	few	TRBD1	TRBV7-9
CASSLLSPEGSGRWKETQYF	TGTGCCAGCAGCTTACTCTCCCCGGAGGGTAGCGGGAGATGGAAAGAGACCCAGTACTTC	TRBJ2-5	many	TRBD2	TRBV7-2
CASTRGTPGYEQYF	TGTGCCAGTACCCGAGGGACCCCGGGGTACGAGCAGTACTTC	TRBJ2-7	.	.	TRBV19
CASSYSATSGRNEQFF	TGTGCCAGCAGCTATTCTGCCACTAGCGGGAGGAATGAGCAGTTCTTC	TRBJ2-1	.	TRBD2	TRBV11-2
CASSSRGKTVYGYTF	TGTGCCAGCAGCTCCCGGGGGAAGACTGTATATGGCTACACCTTC	TRBJ1-2	few	.	TRBV7-2
CASSSLAGGRYNEQFF	TGTGCCAGCAGCTCCCTGGCGGGAGGCAGATACAATGAGCAGTTCTTC	TRBJ2-1	many	TRBD2	TRBV7-2
CASFLGGSGNTIYF	TGTGCCAGCTTCCTCGGAGGCTCTGGAAACACCATATATTTT	TRBJ1-3	.	.	TRBV6-1
CASSEETVHGYTF	TGTGCCAGCAGTGAAGAGACAGTTCATGGCTACACCTTC	TRBJ1-2	few	.	TRBV6-1
CASSLQDGYYGYTF	TGTGCCAGCAGTTTACAGGACGGATACTATGGCTACACCTTC	TRBJ1-2	.	.	TRBV12-3/TRBV12-4
CASSLGGREGNQPQHF	TGTGCCAGCAGTTTAGGTGGCAGGGAGGGCAATCAGCCCCAGCATTTT	TRBJ1-5	.	.	TRBV12-3/TRBV12-4
CASSLDPSGTEAFF	TGTGCCAGCAGCTTAGACCCCTCGGGCACTGAAGCTTTCTTT	TRBJ1-1	.	.	TRBV11-2
CASSRSGTTSDTQYF	TGTGCCAGCAGCCGCTCCGGGACTACCTCAGATACGCAGTATTTT	TRBJ2-3	many	TRBD2	TRBV7-2
CASSRRQGDYGYTF	TGTGCCAGTAGTAGGCGTCAAGGGGACTATGGCTACACCTTC	TRBJ1-2	.	.	TRBV19
CASSRGNGELFF	TGTGCCAGCAGCCGGGGTAACGGGGAGCTGTTTTTT	TRBJ2-2	.	.	TRBV3-1
CASSQDRQGTRTMNTEAFF	TGCGCCAGCAGCCAAGATCGACAGGGAACGCGTACCATGAACACTGAAGCTTTCTTT	TRBJ1-1	.	TRBD1	TRBV4-1
CAPPRGGANVLTF	TGTGCCCCCCCACGGGGAGGGGCCAACGTCCTGACTTTC	TRBJ2-6	.	.	TRBV27
CARRPRTDNSPLHF	TGTGCCAGAAGACCTCGGACGGATAATTCACCCCTCCACTTT	TRBJ1-6	few	.	TRBV7-8
CASSSSVGGNTEAFF	TGTGCCAGCAGCTCCTCGGTTGGGGGGAACACTGAAGCTTTCTTT	TRBJ1-1	.	.	TRBV5-3
CASRHPIGTMASNQPQHF	TGTGCCAGCAGACACCCCATAGGGACGATGGCGAGCAATCAGCCCCAGCATTTT	TRBJ1-5	.	.	TRBV6-2/TRBV6-3
CASSPRGGLAGAWGQFF	TGTGCCAGCAGTCCCAGAGGCGGTCTAGCGGGCGCGTGGGGGCAGTTCTTC	TRBJ2-1	.	TRBD2	TRBV12-3/TRBV12-4
CASSDPGSMLFF	TGTGCCAGCAGTGATCCCGGGTCGATGCTGTTTTTT	TRBJ2-2	few	.	TRBV6-1
CAIRKQDRNTEAFF	TGTGCCATCCGAAAGCAAGACAGGAACACTGAAGCTTTCTTT	TRBJ1-1	few	.	TRBV10-3
CASSYPETRLAGGRGTGELFF	TGTGCCAGCAGTTACCCGGAAACGCGACTAGCGGGGGGGCGAGGGACCGGGGAGCTGTTTTTT	TRBJ2-2	.	TRBD2	TRBV6-6
CASSIGGGTARPQHF	TGTGCCAGTAGTATAGGTGGGGGTACAGCACGGCCCCAGCATTTT	TRBJ1-5	.	.	TRBV19
CASSSLRGHVEKLFF	TGTGCCAGCAGTTCCCTCCGAGGCCACGTTGAAAAACTGTTTTTT	TRBJ1-4	.	.	TRBV6-2/TRBV6-3
CASSQAGTSGGRAETQYF	TGTGCCAGCAGCCAAGCCGGGACTAGCGGGGGGAGAGCGGAGACCCAGTACTTC	TRBJ2-5	.	TRBD2	TRBV4-2
CASSLLAGGHPYNEQFF	TGTGCCAGCAGCTTACTAGCGGGAGGGCACCCCTACAATGAGCAGTTCTTC	TRBJ2-1	few	TRBD2	TRBV7-6
CASSRREDGGYTF	TGTGCCAGCAGCCGCCGAGAGGATGGGGGCTACACCTTC	TRBJ1-2	few	.	TRBV7-6
CATNVGQVNQPQHF	TGTGCCACCAACGTCGGACAGGTAAATCAGCCCCAGCATTTT	TRBJ1-5	.	TRBD1	TRBV10-3
CASRWGQGVYQPQHF	TGTGCCAGCAGATGGGGACAGGGGGTGTATCAGCCCCAGCATTTT	TRBJ1-5	.	TRBD1	TRBV12-3/TRBV12-4
CASSRTHLSSGAGELFF	TGCGCCAGCAGCCGTACCCACCTTAGTTCAGGTGCCGGGGAGCTGTTTTTT	TRBJ2-2	.	.	TRBV4-1
CATSRDTARIFEQFF	TGTGCCACCAGCAGAGACACGGCCAGGATTTTTGAGCAGTTCTTC	TRBJ2-1	few	.	TRBV15
CASTDKGTADNEQFF	TGTGCCAGCACCGATAAGGGCACGGCGGACAATGAGCAGTTCTTC	TRBJ2-1	.	.	TRBV28
CSAAGGGAWGETQYF	TGCAGTGCCGCGGGCGGGGGGGCATGGGGAGAGACCCAGTACTTC	TRBJ2-5	.	TRBD2	TRBV20-1
CSVDFVSYNEQFF	TGCAGCGTTGACTTCGTCTCCTACAATGAGCAGTTCTTC	TRBJ2-1	few	.	TRBV29-1